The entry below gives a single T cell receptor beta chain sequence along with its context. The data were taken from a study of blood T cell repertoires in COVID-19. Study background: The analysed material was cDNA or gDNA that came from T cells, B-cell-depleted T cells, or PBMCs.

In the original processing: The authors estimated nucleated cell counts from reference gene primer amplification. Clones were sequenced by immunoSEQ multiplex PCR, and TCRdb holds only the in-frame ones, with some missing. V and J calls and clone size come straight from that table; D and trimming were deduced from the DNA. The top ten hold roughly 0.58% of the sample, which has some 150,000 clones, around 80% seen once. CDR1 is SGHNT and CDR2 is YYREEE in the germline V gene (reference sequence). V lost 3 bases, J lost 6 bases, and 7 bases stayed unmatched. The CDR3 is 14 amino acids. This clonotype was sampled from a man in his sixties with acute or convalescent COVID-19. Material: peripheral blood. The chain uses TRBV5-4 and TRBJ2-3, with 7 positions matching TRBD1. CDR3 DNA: TGTGCCAGCAGCTCGTCGACAGGGCAGGATACGCAGTATTTT. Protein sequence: CASSSSTGQDTQYF.